These T cell receptor beta chains were read from a single sample in a study of regulatory T cells in long-lasting Graves disease. TCRdb redid the calling of the multiplex PCR reads with MiXCR, one entry per CDR3 protein. The sample includes 310,000 or so distinct CDR3 sequences, roughly a fifth of them seen just once. The sample in question was peripheral blood mononuclear cells (PBMCs), obtained when the disease was refractory, from a patient treated with antithyroid drugs. Receptor source: a female donor with Graves disease. Both conserved end residues are part of each CDR3. The D gene is left open where the match is weak. The size of a clone is reported for some rows only, either as once, few or many, or as a class for expanded clones.

J gene: TRBJ2-7; V gene: TRBV28; clone size: .; D gene: TRBD1; CDR3 protein: CASRPVNRDRMYEQYF; CDR3 DNA: TGTGCCAGCCGGCCCGTTAACCGGGACAGGATGTACGAGCAGTACTTC
J gene: TRBJ1-1; V gene: TRBV10-2; clone size: few; D gene: .; CDR3 protein: CASSAEWGATEAFF; CDR3 DNA: TGCGCCAGCAGTGCCGAATGGGGGGCCACTGAAGCTTTCTTT
J gene: TRBJ1-1; V gene: TRBV12-3/TRBV12-4; clone size: many; D gene: .; CDR3 protein: CASSLATTEAFF; CDR3 DNA: TGTGCCAGCAGTTTAGCCACAACTGAAGCTTTCTTT
J gene: TRBJ2-7; V gene: TRBV19; clone size: many; D gene: .; CDR3 protein: CASSIGYNKKLGYEQYF; CDR3 DNA: TGTGCCAGTAGTATCGGCTATAACAAGAAACTAGGCTACGAGCAGTACTTC
J gene: TRBJ2-1; V gene: TRBV28; clone size: .; D gene: .; CDR3 protein: CASSLVLAPGNEQFF; CDR3 DNA: TGTGCCAGCAGTTTAGTGCTAGCGCCAGGCAATGAGCAGTTCTTC
J gene: TRBJ1-1; V gene: TRBV7-9; clone size: .; D gene: TRBD1; CDR3 protein: CASSLGTGGREAFF; CDR3 DNA: TGTGCCAGCAGCTTGGGGACAGGGGGCCGTGAAGCTTTCTTT
J gene: TRBJ1-3; V gene: TRBV20-1; clone size: few; D gene: .; CDR3 protein: CSARRTYSGNTIYF; CDR3 DNA: TGCAGTGCTAGAAGGACCTACTCTGGAAACACCATATATTTT
J gene: TRBJ1-2; V gene: TRBV14; clone size: few; D gene: .; CDR3 protein: CASSEGYNYGYTF; CDR3 DNA: TGTGCCAGCAGCGAAGGGTATAACTATGGCTACACCTTC
J gene: TRBJ2-7; V gene: TRBV10-3; clone size: many; D gene: TRBD2; CDR3 protein: CAIKRDSLAGYEQYF; CDR3 DNA: TGTGCCATCAAGCGGGACTCCCTTGCGGGCTACGAGCAGTACTTC
J gene: TRBJ2-7; V gene: TRBV11-2; clone size: many; D gene: .; CDR3 protein: CASSLEGIGSYEQYF; CDR3 DNA: TGCGCCAGCAGCTTGGAGGGCATCGGAAGTTACGAGCAGTACTTC
J gene: TRBJ1-1; V gene: TRBV12-3/TRBV12-4; clone size: .; D gene: .; CDR3 protein: CASGLTVAEAFF; CDR3 DNA: TGTGCCAGCGGGTTGACCGTCGCTGAAGCTTTCTTT
J gene: TRBJ2-3; V gene: TRBV11-2; clone size: .; D gene: .; CDR3 protein: CASSATTGRSDTQYF; CDR3 DNA: TGTGCCAGCAGTGCTACGACAGGAAGGTCAGATACGCAGTATTTT
J gene: TRBJ2-7; V gene: TRBV5-1; clone size: few; D gene: .; CDR3 protein: CASSFEVPSYEQYF; CDR3 DNA: TGCGCCAGCAGCTTTGAGGTTCCATCCTACGAGCAGTACTTC
J gene: TRBJ2-7; V gene: TRBV29-1; clone size: few; D gene: .; CDR3 protein: CSVDGPRGSYEQYF; CDR3 DNA: TGCAGCGTTGATGGGCCCAGAGGATCCTACGAGCAGTACTTC
J gene: TRBJ2-7; V gene: TRBV5-1; clone size: few; D gene: .; CDR3 protein: CASSPITWGYEQYF; CDR3 DNA: TGCGCCAGCAGCCCGATAACGTGGGGTTACGAGCAGTACTTC
J gene: TRBJ2-2; V gene: TRBV3-1; clone size: few; D gene: TRBD2; CDR3 protein: CASRISGSSGELFF; CDR3 DNA: TGTGCCAGCCGGATTAGCGGGAGTTCTGGGGAGCTGTTTTTT
J gene: TRBJ1-1; V gene: TRBV9; clone size: .; D gene: TRBD1; CDR3 protein: CASSEDRGDTEAFF; CDR3 DNA: TGTGCCAGCAGCGAGGACAGGGGAGACACTGAAGCTTTCTTT
J gene: TRBJ2-7; V gene: TRBV28; clone size: many; D gene: .; CDR3 protein: CASSHPYEQYF; CDR3 DNA: TGTGCCAGCAGCCATCCCTACGAGCAGTACTTC
J gene: TRBJ1-1; V gene: TRBV10-3; clone size: .; D gene: .; CDR3 protein: CAISESEGLNTEAFF; CDR3 DNA: TGTGCCATCAGTGAGTCGGAAGGTTTGAACACTGAAGCTTTCTTT
J gene: TRBJ2-2; V gene: TRBV7-2; clone size: .; D gene: TRBD2; CDR3 protein: CASSPLGGGAFGGELFF; CDR3 DNA: TGTGCCAGCAGCCCCCTGGGCGGGGGGGCGTTCGGCGGGGAGCTGTTTTTT
J gene: TRBJ2-5; V gene: TRBV28; clone size: many; D gene: .; CDR3 protein: CASSLWASQETQYF; CDR3 DNA: TGTGCCAGCAGTTTATGGGCCAGCCAAGAGACCCAGTACTTC
J gene: TRBJ2-3; V gene: TRBV6-1; clone size: .; D gene: TRBD2; CDR3 protein: CASTRTSGGATDTQYF; CDR3 DNA: TGTGCCAGCACCAGGACTAGCGGGGGGGCTACAGATACGCAGTATTTT
J gene: TRBJ2-2; V gene: TRBV30; clone size: .; D gene: .; CDR3 protein: CAWRSQGRGELFF; CDR3 DNA: TGTGCCTGGAGGTCGCAGGGGAGGGGGGAGCTGTTTTTT
J gene: TRBJ2-1; V gene: TRBV12-3/TRBV12-4; clone size: few; D gene: TRBD2; CDR3 protein: CASSLLAGFYNEQFF; CDR3 DNA: TGTGCCAGCAGTCTACTAGCGGGGTTCTACAATGAGCAGTTCTTC
J gene: TRBJ2-5; V gene: TRBV19; clone size: few; D gene: .; CDR3 protein: CASSSWAHIQETQYF; CDR3 DNA: TGTGCCAGTAGTTCCTGGGCCCATATTCAAGAGACCCAGTACTTC
J gene: TRBJ1-2; V gene: TRBV20-1; clone size: .; D gene: TRBD1; CDR3 protein: CSASSQGVGGYTF; CDR3 DNA: TGCAGTGCTAGTTCTCAGGGGGTGGGTGGCTACACCTTC
J gene: TRBJ2-5; V gene: TRBV9; clone size: .; D gene: .; CDR3 protein: CASSVDVGNQETQYF; CDR3 DNA: TGTGCCAGCAGCGTAGACGTGGGAAACCAAGAGACCCAGTACTTC
J gene: TRBJ1-2; V gene: TRBV5-1; clone size: many; D gene: .; CDR3 protein: CASTGRQWDGYTF; CDR3 DNA: TGCGCCAGCACCGGTCGACAGTGGGATGGCTACACCTTC
J gene: TRBJ1-1; V gene: TRBV9; clone size: many; D gene: .; CDR3 protein: CASSYSGVTEAFF; CDR3 DNA: TGTGCCAGCAGCTATTCAGGGGTCACTGAAGCTTTCTTT
J gene: TRBJ1-6; V gene: TRBV6-1; clone size: many; D gene: TRBD1; CDR3 protein: CASRDGTGVGNSPLHF; CDR3 DNA: TGTGCCAGCAGAGATGGGACAGGGGTGGGTAATTCACCCCTCCACTTT
J gene: TRBJ2-7; V gene: TRBV2; clone size: .; D gene: TRBD1; CDR3 protein: CASSVGDSSIYEQYF; CDR3 DNA: TGTGCCAGCAGCGTAGGGGACAGTTCCATCTACGAGCAGTACTTC
J gene: TRBJ1-1; V gene: TRBV5-5; clone size: many; D gene: .; CDR3 protein: CASSFYRMNTEAFF; CDR3 DNA: TGTGCCAGCAGCTTCTACCGCATGAACACTGAAGCTTTCTTT
J gene: TRBJ2-7; V gene: TRBV12-3/TRBV12-4; clone size: many; D gene: TRBD2; CDR3 protein: CASSLATSGMPYEQYF; CDR3 DNA: TGTGCCAGCAGTTTAGCGACTAGCGGGATGCCCTACGAGCAGTACTTC
J gene: TRBJ2-7; V gene: TRBV20-1; clone size: few; D gene: .; CDR3 protein: CSARGGGGPSSYEQYF; CDR3 DNA: TGCAGTGCTAGAGGGGGAGGGGGACCGAGCTCCTACGAGCAGTACTTC